A selection of T cell receptor beta chains follows, all from one sample in a study of OX40 agonist ivuxolimab in advanced cancers. Sequencing was performed with immunoSEQ multiplex PCR; in TCRdb, only in-frame clones are kept and a portion is missing. This sample has tens of thousands of clones, with just over 90% found just once. Source: CD4+ or CD8+ T cells sorted from blood, taken in a trial of the OX40 agonist ivuxolimab. The receptors originated from an adult with an advanced solid tumor such as melanoma, head and neck, liver or kidney cancer. The CDR3 runs from the conserved cysteine through the conserved F or W. The D gene is left open where the match is weak. Size values are once, few and many counts, or a class for expanded clones, and some rows have none.

>.|TRBD2|TRBJ2-1|TRBV7-3
TGTGCCAGCAGCCCTAGCGGGAGCTCCTACAATGAGCAGTTCTTC
CASSPSGSSYNEQFF
>.|.|TRBJ1-1|TRBV18
TGTGCCAGCTCACCAATTGAAAAACATGAAGCTTTCTTT
CASSPIEKHEAFF
>.|.|TRBJ2-5|TRBV11-3
TGTGCCAGCAGCTTAGTGTCCGGGAGTGAGACCCAGTACTTC
CASSLVSGSETQYF
>.|TRBD1|TRBJ2-3|TRBV10-1
TGCGCCAGCAGTGCCTCGGGACAGGGATATTCGGATACGCAGTATTTT
CASSASGQGYSDTQYF
>.|.|TRBJ2-1|TRBV7-9
TGTGCCAGCAGCCCTATTGATAGGATGGGCGAGCAGTTCTTC
CASSPIDRMGEQFF
>.|.|TRBJ2-3|TRBV5-1
TGCGCCAGCAGCTTGGTTGGGACCTCCACAGATACGCAGTATTTT
CASSLVGTSTDTQYF
>.|.|TRBJ2-1|TRBV5-6
TGTGCCAGCAGCGGTACAGGGCCCTTTTACAATGAGCAGTTCTTC
CASSGTGPFYNEQFF
>.|TRBD2|TRBJ2-7|TRBV19
TGTGCCAGTACCCTTGGGGTCGGGGGGGGACCCTACGAGCAGTACTTC
CASTLGVGGGPYEQYF
>.|TRBD1|TRBJ2-5|TRBV5-1
TGCGCCAGCAGCCACTCGGGACAGACCCAAGAGACCCAGTACTTC
CASSHSGQTQETQYF
>.|TRBD2|TRBJ2-1|TRBV30
TGTGCCTGGAGTGTAGGCGGGAGGGCCGGTCGCAATGAGCAGTTCTTC
CAWSVGGRAGRNEQFF
>.|.|TRBJ2-2|TRBV9
TGTGCCAGCAGCGGGCCCTGGGGGGACGCGAGCGACACCGGGGAGCTGTTTTTT
CASSGPWGDASDTGELFF
>.|TRBD1|TRBJ2-2|TRBV19
TGTGCCAGTCGACAGGGGGGCACCGGGGAGCTGTTTTTT
CASRQGGTGELFF
>.|TRBD1|TRBJ2-7|TRBV6-6
TGTGCCAGCAGTCCGTTGACAGGGAGCTCCTACGAGCAGTACTTC
CASSPLTGSSYEQYF
>.|.|TRBJ2-7|TRBV10-3
TGTGCCATCGGGAAAACAGGGCTCGAGAGCTTC
CAIGKTGLESF
>.|.|TRBJ1-2|TRBV28
TGTGCCAGCAGGGCAACAGGGTACTATGGCTACACCTTC
CASRATGYYGYTF
>.|.|TRBJ1-3|TRBV11-3
TGTGCCAGCAGCTTAGAGGAAGGGGCTGGAAACACCATATATTTT
CASSLEEGAGNTIYF
>.|.|TRBJ1-5|TRBV2
TGTGCCAGCAGTGGTGCTTCCGGGGATCAGCCCCAGCATTTT
CASSGASGDQPQHF
>.|.|TRBJ1-5|TRBV19
TGTGCCAGTACTCTAGGGGGGTCGAATCAGCCCCAGCATTTT
CASTLGGSNQPQHF
>.|TRBD1|TRBJ2-7|TRBV18
TGTGCCAGCTCACTCGGGACAGGGGGGTACGAGCAGTACTTC
CASSLGTGGYEQYF
>.|TRBD2|TRBJ2-7|TRBV6-1
TGTGCCAGCAGTCCTAGCGGGTTAACCTACGAGCAGTACTTC
CASSPSGLTYEQYF
>.|TRBD2|TRBJ2-5|TRBV5-1
TGCGCCAGCAGACCTTGGGCGGGAGGTTCAGAGACCCAGTACTTC
CASRPWAGGSETQYF
>.|.|TRBJ2-1|TRBV5-4
TGTGCCAGCAGCTTGCTGAGGGCCCTTAATAACAATGAGCAGTTCTTC
CASSLLRALNNNEQFF
>once|.|TRBJ2-2|TRBV15
TGTGCCACCAGCGTGCGGGAACCGAACACCGGGGAGCTGTTTTTT
CATSVREPNTGELFF
>.|.|TRBJ1-1|TRBV19
TGTGCCAGTAGTTCCCGGACGTGGAGGAACACTGAAGCTTTCTTT
CASSSRTWRNTEAFF
>.|TRBD2|TRBJ2-7|TRBV7-9
TGTGCCAGCAGCCCCCTAGCGGGGCACTCCTACGAGCAGTACTTC
CASSPLAGHSYEQYF
>.|.|TRBJ2-3|TRBV21-1
TGTGCCAGCAGCAAATGGGGCAGCGGGAAGAACACAGATACGCAGTATTTT
CASSKWGSGKNTDTQYF
>.|.|TRBJ1-2|TRBV11-3
TGTGCCAGCAGCTCCCCAGGGGTTAACTATGGCTACACCTTC
CASSSPGVNYGYTF
>once|.|TRBJ1-1|TRBV5-1
TGCGCCAGCAGCTTGGGCGGCCCCGGGGTCTCTGAAGCTTTCTTT
CASSLGGPGVSEAFF
>few|TRBD2|TRBJ2-5|TRBV5-6
TGTGCCAGCAGCTTACGTAAGCGGGGAGGAGAGACCCAGTACTTC
CASSLRKRGGETQYF
>.|TRBD1|TRBJ2-1|TRBV10-2
TGCGCCAGCAGGGCAGGGGGAGTAGGAAACAATGAGCAGTTCTTC
CASRAGGVGNNEQFF
>.|.|TRBJ1-1|TRBV5-4
TGTGCCAGCAGCTGGCCGGGGAACGCTGAAGCTTTCTTT
CASSWPGNAEAFF
>.|.|TRBJ2-7|TRBV12-1
TGTGCCAGCACCCACGGGGGTCCCGTCTACGAGCAGTACTTC
CASTHGGPVYEQYF
>.|TRBD1|TRBJ2-7|TRBV6-1
TGTGCCAGCAGTTCACCGGGACAGGGGACCTACGAGCAGTACTTC
CASSSPGQGTYEQYF
>.|.|TRBJ1-2|TRBV30
TGTGCCTGGAGTGTACTTTTGGGACGGGGCTACACCTTC
CAWSVLLGRGYTF
>.|.|TRBJ1-2|TRBV14
TGTGCCAGCAGCCCGCAACAGGGAAGTGGCTACACCTTC
CASSPQQGSGYTF
>.|TRBD1|TRBJ2-1|TRBV6-5
TGTGCCATCAGAGGACAGGGGGATGTCAATGAGCAGTTCTTC
CAIRGQGDVNEQFF
>.|TRBD1|TRBJ2-5|TRBV6-1
TGTGCCAGCACCCACGGGACAGGTCAAGAGACCCAGTACTTC
CASTHGTGQETQYF
>.|.|TRBJ1-1|TRBV5-6
TGTGCCACCAGCAGACAGACAGTGAACACTGAAGCTTTCTTT
CATSRQTVNTEAFF
>.|TRBD1|TRBJ2-1|TRBV14
TGTGCCAGCAGCCAAGATCCGGGACAGGGGAAGTATGAGCAGTTCTTC
CASSQDPGQGKYEQFF
>.|TRBD1|TRBJ1-5|TRBV30
TGTGCCTGGACCGGGACAGGGGGCAATCAGCCCCAGCATTTT
CAWTGTGGNQPQHF
>.|TRBD1|TRBJ2-2|TRBV5-1
TGCGCCAGCAGCAGCACAGGGGAGTACACCGGGGAGCTGTTTTTT
CASSSTGEYTGELFF
>.|.|TRBJ2-1|TRBV11-2
TGTGCCAGCAGCCCCAGTAGGGGTTCCTACAATGAGCAGTTCTTC
CASSPSRGSYNEQFF
>.|TRBD1|TRBJ2-3|TRBV5-1
TGCGCCAGCAGCTCTCGGGGACAGGAAATAGATACGCAGTATTTT
CASSSRGQEIDTQYF
>.|TRBD1|TRBJ2-5|TRBV2
TGTGCCAGCAGTGAAGACAGAACAGGGGTGGAGACCCAGTACTTC
CASSEDRTGVETQYF
>.|.|TRBJ1-2|TRBV6-5
TGTGCCAGCAGTGAAAGACAGTATCATGGCTACACCTTC
CASSERQYHGYTF